The source of this T cell receptor (beta chain) is a study of shared clonotypes between healthy human individuals. Study-wide results and caveats: The authors expected sequencing depth to affect clonotype sharing among donors.

Clones were sequenced by immunoSEQ multiplex PCR, and TCRdb holds only the in-frame ones, with some missing. The sample lists about 960,000 clones, around 80% occurring once. Notes on this clone: Its target is unknown. The sample carries other DNA sequences with the same CDR3.

CDR1 GTSNPN and CDR2 SVGIG come from the germline V gene (reference sequence). This CDR3 has 16 residues. Trimming pared 2 bases from V and 0 bases from J, leaving 14 bases between. Material: memory CD4+ T cells sorted from blood. Subset of the sample: CD45RA-negative fraction. The chain recombines TRBV30 with TRBJ1-3; tentatively, D is TRBD1 (5 bases). This receptor was obtained from a man aged 18 to 35 in good health. The CDR3 region has the DNA TGTGCCTGGAGTCGCGGGACTTTCTACTCTGGAAACACCATATATTTT. Protein sequence: CAWSRGTFYSGNTIYF.